This is a list of T cell receptor beta chains from one sample in a study of beta chain features in type 1 diabetes. Generated by immunoSEQ multiplex PCR, the TCRdb table keeps only in-frame clones and is missing some. The sample comprises around 350,000 clones, around 13% of which are singletons, and about 0.018% rests with the top ten. Sequencing was performed on naive CD4+ T cells from blood. These receptors all stem from a young man in good health. Each CDR3 is given with its conserved first and last residue. A D gene is named only where the DNA matches it firmly. Clone sizes are given selectively: once, few, many, or a class where the clone is expanded.

cdr3_length	clone_size	j_call	d_call	v_call	cdr3_aa	cdr3_nt
15	-	TRBJ2-7	TRBD2	TRBV29-1	CSPPGGGVISYEQYF	TGCAGCCCCCCGGGGGGGGGCGTTATCTCCTACGAGCAGTACTTC
14	few	TRBJ2-7	-	TRBV6-5	CASSPAYRAYEQYF	TGTGCCAGCAGCCCTGCCTACAGAGCCTACGAGCAGTACTTC
15	few	TRBJ1-4	-	TRBV6-5	CASSPKRGGGEKLFF	TGTGCCAGCAGCCCCAAGCGGGGGGGAGGCGAAAAACTGTTTTTT
15	few	TRBJ2-1	TRBD2	TRBV6-4	CASSGTSGAYNEQFF	TGTGCCAGCAGTGGTACTAGCGGGGCTTACAATGAGCAGTTCTTC
12	-	TRBJ2-1	-	TRBV30	CAWSRRGNEQFF	TGTGCCTGGAGTCGAAGGGGTAATGAGCAGTTCTTC
16	-	TRBJ1-3	-	TRBV2	CASSGLDSRSGNTIYF	TGTGCCAGCAGTGGGCTCGACAGCCGCTCTGGAAACACCATATATTTT
15	few	TRBJ1-2	TRBD1	TRBV6-5	CASSYSGTGGDGYTF	TGTGCCAGCAGTTACTCCGGGACAGGGGGGGACGGCTACACCTTC
15	few	TRBJ1-6	-	TRBV9	CASSVRQGLGSPLHF	TGTGCCAGCAGCGTACGGCAGGGGCTTGGGTCACCCCTCCACTTT
14	-	TRBJ2-3	-	TRBV30	CAGVGSGGTDTQYF	TGTGCCGGGGTGGGAAGCGGTGGCACAGATACGCAGTATTTT
13	-	TRBJ1-1	-	TRBV7-9	CASSFIRVTEAFF	TGTGCCAGCAGCTTTATACGGGTCACTGAAGCTTTCTTT
15	few	TRBJ2-5	-	TRBV19	CASSIDRDIGETQYF	TGTGCCAGTAGTATAGACCGGGACATCGGGGAGACCCAGTACTTC
14	many	TRBJ1-1	-	TRBV23-1	CASSHSRLNTEAFF	TGCGCCAGCAGCCACTCGAGGCTGAACACTGAAGCTTTCTTT
15	-	TRBJ1-5	-	TRBV18	CASSPRAGANQPQHF	TGTGCCAGCTCACCGAGGGCAGGGGCCAATCAGCCCCAGCATTTT
11	few	TRBJ1-1	TRBD1	TRBV10-3	CAIGTGGEAFF	TGTGCCATCGGGACAGGGGGGGAAGCTTTCTTT
14	-	TRBJ1-1	TRBD1	TRBV18	CASSPGQGLIEAFF	TGTGCCAGCTCACCCGGACAGGGGCTGATTGAAGCTTTCTTT
15	few	TRBJ2-1	-	TRBV28	CASSLPTNSYNEQFF	TGTGCCAGCAGTTTGCCTACCAACTCCTACAATGAGCAGTTCTTC
14	-	TRBJ2-7	TRBD1	TRBV6-6	CASSYRDRTYEQYF	TGTGCCAGCAGTTACAGGGACAGAACCTACGAGCAGTACTTC
15	-	TRBJ2-7	TRBD2	TRBV28	CASSLFSAGEGEQYF	TGTGCCAGCAGTTTATTCTCAGCGGGAGAGGGCGAGCAGTACTTC
15	-	TRBJ2-1	TRBD1	TRBV28	CASSQPGQGYNEQFF	TGTGCCAGCAGTCAACCGGGACAGGGGTACAATGAGCAGTTCTTC
14	-	TRBJ2-5	TRBD1	TRBV6-6	CASSYSGQGALKYF	TGTGCCAGCAGTTACTCAGGACAGGGGGCATTAAAGTACTTC
14	-	TRBJ1-2	-	TRBV7-9	CASSLDGPLAGYTF	TGTGCCAGCAGCTTAGATGGCCCTCTGGCTGGCTACACCTTC
13	-	TRBJ2-7	TRBD1	TRBV30	CAWSGGQGYEQYF	TGTGCCTGGAGTGGGGGACAGGGCTACGAGCAGTACTTC
13	-	TRBJ1-2	-	TRBV6-1	CASSEQGNYGYTF	TGTGCCAGCAGTGAACAGGGAAACTATGGCTACACCTTC
15	-	TRBJ1-3	-	TRBV30	CAWSEEGRAGNTIYF	TGTGCCTGGAGTGAGGAGGGCAGGGCCGGAAACACCATATATTTT
14	-	TRBJ1-2	-	TRBV6-5	CASSYSGTPGGYTF	TGTGCCAGCAGTTATTCCGGGACTCCTGGTGGCTACACCTTC
17	-	TRBJ1-3	TRBD1	TRBV5-1	CASSFSGTGGSGNTIYF	TGCGCCAGCAGCTTCTCCGGGACAGGGGGCTCTGGAAACACCATATATTTT
17	-	TRBJ2-1	TRBD2	TRBV4-1	CASSQERTSGDYNEQFF	TGCGCCAGCAGCCAGGAAAGGACTAGCGGGGACTACAATGAGCAGTTCTTC
15	-	TRBJ2-3	TRBD1	TRBV4-3	CASSRKTGGTDTQYF	TGCGCCAGCAGCCGTAAGACAGGGGGGACAGATACGCAGTATTTT
15	-	TRBJ2-7	TRBD1	TRBV5-6	CASRRERDSSYEQYF	TGTGCCAGCAGAAGGGAACGGGACAGCTCCTACGAGCAGTACTTC
17	-	TRBJ1-3	TRBD1	TRBV7-8	CASSLGDRAYSGNTIYF	TGTGCCAGCAGCTTAGGGGACAGAGCTTACTCTGGAAACACCATATATTTT
13	-	TRBJ2-7	TRBD1	TRBV29-1	CSVARTGSYEQYF	TGCAGCGTCGCCAGGACAGGCTCCTACGAGCAGTACTTC
12	few	TRBJ1-1	TRBD1	TRBV30	CAFDRGNTEAFF	TGTGCCTTTGACAGGGGGAACACTGAAGCTTTCTTT
15	few	TRBJ1-1	-	TRBV9	CASSVRGGLGTEAFF	TGTGCCAGCAGCGTCCGGGGGGGCCTGGGGACTGAAGCTTTCTTT
15	-	TRBJ2-7	TRBD1	TRBV9	CASSANQGARYEQYF	TGTGCCAGCAGCGCAAATCAGGGGGCCAGGTACGAGCAGTACTTC
14	few	TRBJ1-5	-	TRBV2	CASSVDAAGEPQHF	TGTGCCAGCAGCGTTGACGCGGCTGGTGAGCCCCAGCATTTT
17	few	TRBJ1-5	TRBD1	TRBV5-4	CASSLGNRDRYNQPQHF	TGTGCCAGCAGCTTGGGGAACCGGGACAGGTATAATCAGCCCCAGCATTTT
15	-	TRBJ2-3	TRBD2	TRBV7-2	CASSLRGTSTDTQYF	TGTGCCAGCAGCTTGCGGGGGACTAGCACAGATACGCAGTATTTT
13	-	TRBJ1-2	TRBD1	TRBV18	CASSQGANYGYTF	TGTGCCAGCTCGCAGGGGGCCAACTATGGCTACACCTTC
15	few	TRBJ2-4	TRBD1	TRBV5-4	CASSVDRGVQNIQYF	TGTGCCAGCAGCGTTGACAGGGGTGTGCAAAACATTCAGTACTTC
17	-	TRBJ2-1	TRBD1	TRBV30	CAWSAPLRGRNGNEQFF	TGTGCCTGGAGTGCTCCACTCAGGGGGCGAAACGGCAATGAGCAGTTCTTC
14	-	TRBJ2-3	TRBD2	TRBV29-1	CSHGTSGGSDTQYF	TGCAGCCACGGGACTAGCGGGGGGTCAGATACGCAGTATTTT
15	-	TRBJ2-2	-	TRBV4-2	CASSPLGPLAGELFF	TGTGCCAGCAGCCCTCTGGGGCCACTGGCCGGGGAGCTGTTTTTT
17	few	TRBJ2-1	-	TRBV5-4	CASSLTGGSGSLNEQFF	TGTGCCAGCAGTCTCACAGGGGGCAGCGGGAGTTTGAATGAGCAGTTCTTC
15	-	TRBJ1-6	-	TRBV9	CASSGEGRRNSPLHF	TGTGCCAGCAGCGGAGAGGGGAGGCGAAATTCACCCCTCCACTTT
16	few	TRBJ2-7	TRBD1	TRBV11-2	CASSSRTRDRDREQYF	TGTGCCAGCAGCTCCCGGACCCGGGACAGGGATCGCGAGCAGTACTTC
14	few	TRBJ2-7	TRBD2	TRBV7-9	CASSTSGGPYEQYF	TGTGCCAGCAGCACTAGCGGGGGGCCCTACGAGCAGTACTTC
13	-	TRBJ1-6	TRBD1	TRBV7-8	CASSATGGSPLHF	TGTGCCAGCAGCGCTACAGGGGGTTCACCCCTCCACTTT
16	-	TRBJ1-4	-	TRBV9	CASSNTYGTSGEKLFF	TGTGCCAGCTCCAACACCTACGGGACAAGTGGCGAAAAACTGTTTTTT
14	-	TRBJ2-7	-	TRBV2	CASSDPGDTGEQYF	TGTGCCAGCAGTGACCCAGGTGATACTGGGGAGCAGTACTTC
14	-	TRBJ1-5	-	TRBV19	CASSSTYSNQPQHF	TGTGCCAGTAGTAGCACCTATAGCAATCAGCCCCAGCATTTT
17	-	TRBJ2-3	TRBD2	TRBV5-4	CASSAGTSGHGTDTQYF	TGTGCCAGCAGCGCGGGGACTAGCGGGCATGGCACAGATACGCAGTATTTT
12	few	TRBJ1-4	-	TRBV28	CASVRSNEKLFF	TGTGCCAGCGTTAGGAGTAATGAAAAACTGTTTTTT
11	-	TRBJ1-2	-	TRBV6-5	CASTQGVGYTF	TGTGCCAGCACCCAAGGGGTTGGCTACACCTTC
13	few	TRBJ2-7	-	TRBV9	CASSVEPSSEQYF	TGTGCCAGCAGCGTAGAGCCTAGTTCCGAGCAGTACTTC
14	few	TRBJ1-4	-	TRBV4-2	CASSQAGINEKLFF	TGTGCCAGCAGCCAAGCCGGGATTAATGAAAAACTGTTTTTT
15	-	TRBJ1-2	-	TRBV13	CASSLGPAGGYGYTF	TGTGCCAGCAGCTTAGGGCCGGCCGGGGGCTATGGCTACACCTTC
17	-	TRBJ2-7	TRBD2	TRBV7-9	CASSLGLASGRSYEQYF	TGTGCCAGCAGCTTAGGCTTGGCTAGCGGGAGATCGTACGAGCAGTACTTC
12	few	TRBJ2-1	-	TRBV5-4	CASSVTYNEQFF	TGTGCCAGCAGCGTTACTTACAATGAGCAGTTCTTC
17	few	TRBJ2-1	TRBD1	TRBV4-1	CASSTTRDRVTYNEQFF	TGCGCCAGCAGCACCACCCGGGACAGAGTTACCTACAATGAGCAGTTCTTC